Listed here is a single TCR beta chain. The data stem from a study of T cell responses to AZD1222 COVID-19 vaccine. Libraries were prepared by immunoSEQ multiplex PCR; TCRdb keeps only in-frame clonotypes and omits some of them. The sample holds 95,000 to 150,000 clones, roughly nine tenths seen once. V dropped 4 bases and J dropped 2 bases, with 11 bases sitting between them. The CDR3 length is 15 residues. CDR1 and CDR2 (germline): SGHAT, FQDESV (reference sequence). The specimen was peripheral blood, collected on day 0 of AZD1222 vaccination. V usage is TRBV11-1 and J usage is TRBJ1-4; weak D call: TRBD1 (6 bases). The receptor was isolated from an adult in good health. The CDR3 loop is CASSSRGPTNEKLFF. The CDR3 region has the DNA TGTGCCAGCAGCTCCAGGGGTCCGACTAATGAAAAACTGTTTTTT. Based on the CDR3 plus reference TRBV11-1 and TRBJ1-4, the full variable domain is EAEVAQSPRYKITEKSQAVAFWCDPISGHATLYWYRQILGQGPELLVQFQDESVVDDSQLPKDRFSAERLKGVDSTLKIQPAELGDSAMYLCASSSRGPTNEKLFFGSGTQLSVL.